These T cell receptor beta chains were read from a single sample in a study of human T cells and chemical hapten exposure. In TCRdb, the RACE reads were re-called with MiXCR into one record per CDR3 protein. Of tens of thousands of distinct CDR3 sequences in the sample, 10% were seen once. This sample comprised whole blood, obtained in connection with sensitization to the hapten diphenylcyclopropenone (DPC). These receptors came from a woman aged 50 to 65 with alopecia areata. Some clones in this sample may be carry-over from other donors' samples. CDR3s include the opening cysteine and the closing phenylalanine or tryptophan. A D gene is named only where the DNA matches it firmly. Only some rows state a clone size, as once, few, many or a class for expanded clones.

TRBJ2-5	TRBD2	TRBV29-1	NA	TGCAGCGGCCGGACTAGCGGGAGAATGGAGACCCAGTACTTC	CSGRTSGRMETQYF
TRBJ2-5	TRBD1	TRBV7-6	few	TGTGCCAGCAGCGCGACAGGGCGGCCGCAAGAGACCCAGTACTTC	CASSATGRPQETQYF
TRBJ2-3	NA	TRBV3-1	NA	TGTGCCAGCAGCCTGAGGACACAAGATACGCAGTATTTT	CASSLRTQDTQYF
TRBJ2-7	TRBD1	TRBV5-1	NA	TGCGCCAGCAGCTTGAGGCCCACAGGGGGCCCCTACGAGCAGTACTTC	CASSLRPTGGPYEQYF
TRBJ2-1	NA	TRBV5-1	NA	TGCGCCAGCAGCCGCCTAATCGACAGGCCCTACAATGAGCAGTTCTTC	CASSRLIDRPYNEQFF
TRBJ1-1	NA	TRBV29-1	NA	TGCAGCGTTGCGGGGCAGATGGGGACTGAAGCTTTCTTT	CSVAGQMGTEAFF
TRBJ1-2	TRBD1	TRBV29-1	few	TGCAGCGAAACCAAGGGGGCCACTCCCTACTATGGCTACACCTTC	CSETKGATPYYGYTF
TRBJ2-1	TRBD2	TRBV7-2	many	TGTGCCAGCAGCCCCAGCGGGAGTAACTACAATGAGCAGTTCTTC	CASSPSGSNYNEQFF
TRBJ2-7	NA	TRBV5-5	few	TGTGCCAGCAGCTTGACGGGCGGGACCTACGAGCAGTACTTC	CASSLTGGTYEQYF
TRBJ1-6	TRBD1	TRBV5-8	many	TGTGCCAGCAGCGACAGGGGGCATAATTCACCCCTCCACTTT	CASSDRGHNSPLHF
TRBJ1-6	NA	TRBV9	many	TGTGCCAGCAGCGAGAAAGGGACGGGTTCACCCCTCCACTTT	CASSEKGTGSPLHF
TRBJ2-2	NA	TRBV29-1	few	TGCAGCGTTGCAGTACTCGCCTTTGCGAACACCGGGGAGCTGTTTTTT	CSVAVLAFANTGELFF
TRBJ2-4	TRBD2	TRBV7-2	few	TGTGCCAGCAGACCGAGCGGGAGGGCGGGGGACATTCAGTACTTC	CASRPSGRAGDIQYF
TRBJ2-2	NA	TRBV6-2/TRBV6-3	many	TGTGCCAGCAGGAATACAGGGACCCCACGGGAGCTGTTTTTT	CASRNTGTPRELFF
TRBJ2-7	NA	TRBV24-1	NA	TGTGCCACCGCCACAGGGCGTTCGGACGAGCAGTACTTC	CATATGRSDEQYF
TRBJ1-6	TRBD1	TRBV20-1	few	TGCAGTGCTAGAACAGACAGGGATAATTCACCCCTCCACTTT	CSARTDRDNSPLHF
TRBJ2-3	NA	TRBV29-1	NA	TGCAGCGTTGGCCTAGGAAGTAGCACAGATACGCAGTATTTT	CSVGLGSSTDTQYF
TRBJ2-7	NA	TRBV7-2	few	TGTGCCAGCAGCTTAGTGAGTACCGAGCAGTACTTC	CASSLVSTEQYF
TRBJ2-1	NA	TRBV29-1	NA	TGCAGCGTTGAAGAGGCAGGGGTTGGTGAGCAGTTCTTC	CSVEEAGVGEQFF
TRBJ1-6	NA	TRBV12-2	many	TGTGCAAGTCGTTCCAGAGGACAGGGGCTTGACTATAATTCACCCCTCCACTTT	CASRSRGQGLDYNSPLHF
TRBJ1-2	TRBD1	TRBV28	few	TGTGCCATTCCCAGGACAGGGACGAACTATGGCTACACCTTC	CAIPRTGTNYGYTF
TRBJ2-1	NA	TRBV4-3	NA	TGCGCCAGCAGCCAAGAACCCATTTCCCCCAATGAGCAGTTCTTC	CASSQEPISPNEQFF
TRBJ2-7	NA	TRBV10-3	few	TGTGCCATCACCGCCGGGAACGCCGCCTACGAGCAGTACTTC	CAITAGNAAYEQYF
TRBJ2-5	TRBD2	TRBV14	NA	TGTGCCAGCAAGACTAGCGGGATGGAGACCCAGTACTTC	CASKTSGMETQYF
TRBJ2-7	NA	TRBV14	many	TGTGCCAGCAGCCGAACAGGGAACGAGCAGTACTTC	CASSRTGNEQYF
TRBJ2-1	NA	TRBV5-1	few	TGCGCCAGCAGCTTGGCCGTGGAGCAGTTCTTC	CASSLAVEQFF
TRBJ2-7	NA	TRBV5-1	NA	TGCGCCAGCAGCTATGACGGATCCTACGAGCAGTACTTC	CASSYDGSYEQYF
TRBJ1-1	NA	TRBV28	few	TGTGCCAGCAGTTTAGGGGTAGCTGAAGCTTTCTTT	CASSLGVAEAFF
TRBJ2-5	NA	TRBV20-1	few	TGCAGTACGTTCCCTATTCTAGCGAGACAAGAGACCCAGTACTTC	CSTFPILARQETQYF
TRBJ2-2	NA	TRBV7-6	NA	TGTGCCAGCAGCGGCAGCCCGTTCCTCATGGTCGGGGAGCTGTTTTTT	CASSGSPFLMVGELFF
TRBJ2-2	NA	TRBV7-8	many	TGTGCCAGCAGCAAAACCGGGGAGCTGTTTTTT	CASSKTGELFF
TRBJ2-1	TRBD2	TRBV7-2	few	TGTGCCAGCAGCCCGTCAGTAGCGGGAAAAGAGCAGTTCTTC	CASSPSVAGKEQFF
TRBJ1-1	NA	TRBV29-1	few	TGCAGCGTTGAAGATCGGCAGAACACTGAAGCTTTCTTT	CSVEDRQNTEAFF
TRBJ1-2	TRBD1	TRBV6-5	many	TGTGCCAGCAAATTTCTCACAGGGGAAGGCTACACCTTC	CASKFLTGEGYTF
TRBJ1-5	NA	TRBV3-1	many	TGTGCCAGCAGCCAAGACAGGGAACAGCCCCAGCATTTT	CASSQDREQPQHF
TRBJ2-7	TRBD2	TRBV4-1	few	TGCGCCAGCAGCCAAGAGGGGACTAGACTCTACGAGCAGTACTTC	CASSQEGTRLYEQYF
TRBJ1-1	NA	TRBV7-6	NA	TGTGCCAGCAGCTCAAGGGGGGAAGTGGGGACTGAAGCTTTCTTT	CASSSRGEVGTEAFF
TRBJ2-7	TRBD2	TRBV19	NA	TGTGCCAGTGGGACTAGCGGCTACGAGCAGTACTTC	CASGTSGYEQYF
TRBJ2-3	NA	TRBV6-6	NA	TGTGCCATCTCAACGGTGGATACGCAGTATTTT	CAISTVDTQYF
TRBJ2-2	NA	TRBV7-6	NA	TGTGCCAGCAGCCTAAAGGGGAACACCGGGGAGCTGTTTTTT	CASSLKGNTGELFF
TRBJ1-1	TRBD1	TRBV7-8	few	TGTGCCAGCAGCTTGAACAGGGGAGACACTGAAGCTTTCTTT	CASSLNRGDTEAFF
TRBJ2-7	TRBD2	TRBV5-1	NA	TGCGCCAGCACTAGCGGGAGTGGCGACGAGCAGTACTTC	CASTSGSGDEQYF
TRBJ2-7	TRBD1	TRBV18	many	TGTGCCAGCTCTGAGGGACAGAGTTCCTACGAGCAGTACTTC	CASSEGQSSYEQYF
TRBJ2-5	TRBD2	TRBV11-3	few	TGTGCCAGCAGCTCGCTCAGCGGGAGCTTTATGGAGACCCAGTACTTC	CASSSLSGSFMETQYF
TRBJ1-2	NA	TRBV12-3/TRBV12-4	few	TGTGCCAGCACCAATACCCCCGGAACAGGGAGCGGCTACACCTTC	CASTNTPGTGSGYTF
TRBJ2-1	NA	TRBV7-9	NA	TGTGCCAGCAGCTTCGCGGGACCCGTCGACAATGAGCAGTTCTTC	CASSFAGPVDNEQFF
TRBJ2-4	TRBD1	TRBV24-1	few	TGTGCCACCAGTACCCAGGGGGTGGACATTCAGTACTTC	CATSTQGVDIQYF
TRBJ2-1	TRBD2	TRBV7-3	NA	TGTGCCAGCAGCTCGACTAGCGGGATGGGCTATGAGCAGTTCTTC	CASSSTSGMGYEQFF
TRBJ2-1	TRBD2	TRBV11-3	many	TGTGCCAGCAGCTCTAGCGGTCCCCTCAATGAGCAGTTCTTC	CASSSSGPLNEQFF
TRBJ2-7	TRBD2	TRBV12-3/TRBV12-4	few	TGTGCCAGCAGGCGGAGCGGGAGTCGGAACGACGAGCAGTACTTC	CASRRSGSRNDEQYF
TRBJ1-1	TRBD1	TRBV20-1	many	TGCAGTGCTAGAGCCGCAGGGGGCAACACTGAAGCTTTCTTT	CSARAAGGNTEAFF
TRBJ2-3	TRBD1	TRBV12-3/TRBV12-4	few	TGTGCCAGCAGGGAACAGGGGTCAGATACGCAGTATTTT	CASREQGSDTQYF
TRBJ1-6	TRBD1	TRBV15	few	TGTGCCACTCGATCAGACAGGGGTTCCTATAATTCACCCCTCCACTTT	CATRSDRGSYNSPLHF
TRBJ1-1	NA	TRBV28	few	TGTGCCAGCAGCTCCCCGAAGGGGGTGAGGACTGAAGCTTTCTTT	CASSSPKGVRTEAFF
TRBJ2-6	NA	TRBV18	NA	TGTGCCAGCTCACCACCGAGGGCGGGGGCCAACGTCCTGACTTTC	CASSPPRAGANVLTF
TRBJ2-7	NA	TRBV7-2	NA	TGTGCCAGCAGCAACATTATTCAGGGCGCGGGGTACGAGCAGTACTTC	CASSNIIQGAGYEQYF
TRBJ2-1	TRBD2	TRBV3-1	few	TGTGCCAGCAGCTTTAGCGGGAGGTACAATGAGCAGTTCTTC	CASSFSGRYNEQFF